One sample yielded the 29 T cell receptor beta chains listed below, sequenced in a study of cytomegalovirus exposure and HLA in healthy donors. Both 60 Vbeta primers and 13 Jbeta primers went into the PCR. TCRdb keeps only in-frame clones here, not all; method: immunoSEQ multiplex PCR. This sample has some 160,000 clones, with around four fifths found just once. Sequences were obtained from PBMCs. Receptors were obtained from a man younger than 35 in good health and CMV-seronegative.

V usage is TRBV9 and J usage is TRBJ2-1; possible D gene TRBD2, 6 bases. Germline CDR1 reads SGDLS; CDR2 reads YYNGEE. V was pared by 0 bases and J by 5 bases, with 21 bases between. The CDR3 consists of 18 residues. CDR3 protein: CASSVDLPGDSVDNEQFF. The CDR3 DNA is TGTGCCAGCAGCGTAGACCTACCTGGGGACTCAGTGGACAATGAGCAGTTCTTC.

CDR3 protein: CASSPGGGRAINEQFF. CDR3 nucleotides: TGTGCCAGCAGCCCGGGGGGCGGGAGGGCCATAAATGAGCAGTTCTTC. This sequence joins TRBV5-8 and TRBJ2-1, with 9 bases that match TRBD2. Germline CDR1 is SGHTS and CDR2 is YDEGEE. This CDR3 has 16 residues. The V and J ends lost 4 bases and 7 bases, in that order; junction bases with no gene match: 12.

The V gene is TRBV7-9, the J gene TRBJ2-5; the match to TRBD2 covers 13 bases. The germline gives CDR1 SEHNR, CDR2 FQNEAQ (reference sequence). The V gene end was trimmed by 3 bases and the J gene end by 4 bases; junction bases not matched to a gene: 8. CDR3 length: 17 amino acids. In DNA, the CDR3 is TGTGCCAGCAGCTTTGGGGATTGGACTAGCGGGGGAGAGACCCAGTACTTC. It codes for CASSFGDWTSGGETQYF.

This chain links TRBV5-5 with TRBJ2-6, with no clear D. In germline, CDR1 is SGHKS, CDR2 YYEKEE (reference sequence). CDR3 length: 17 amino acids. V shed 1 base and J shed 0 bases, with 11 bases lying between them. DNA for the CDR3: TGTGCCAGCAGCTTGAGTCTCGTTAGCTCTGGGGCCAACGTCCTGACTTTC. Amino acid sequence: CASSLSLVSSGANVLTF.

The V gene is TRBV7-2, the J gene TRBJ1-3, with TRBD1 identical over 7 bases. V shed 0 bases and J 4 bases; nucleotides not matched to a gene: 3. Germline assignment: CDR1 SGHTA and CDR2 FQGNSA. This CDR3 has 15 amino acids. The CDR3 region has the DNA TGTGCCAGCAGCTTAGCGCGGGACAGAGGAAACACCATATATTTT. Translating gives CASSLARDRGNTIYF.

This sequence joins TRBV4-1 and TRBJ1-1; no clear D. V lost 1 base and J lost 11, with 20 bases in between. This CDR3 comprises 15 residues. Looked up from germline, CDR1 is MGHRA and CDR2 is YSYEKL. CDR3 bases: TGCGCCAGCAGCCAAGCCGGGCGGGGTGTCTTGGGGGCTTTCTTT. This sequence encodes CASSQAGRGVLGAFF.

This clone showed up just a few times. V gene TRBV7-3 combines with J gene TRBJ2-1; D perhaps matches TRBD1 (6 bases). The CDR3 is 14 residues long. Germline CDR1 and CDR2: SGHTA and FQGTGA. Trimming pared 5 bases from V and 4 bases from J, leaving 12 bases between. CDR3 sequence (DNA): TGTGCCAGCAGCCTCGAAACAGGGTACAATGAGCAGTTCTTC. Translating it yields CASSLETGYNEQFF.

The rearrangement uses TRBV7-9 and TRBJ1-6, with TRBD1 as a possible D gene (5 bases). Trimming removed 5 bases from V and 8 bases from J, with 16 bases in between. Germline V gene data show CDR1 as SEHNR and CDR2 as FQNEAQ (reference sequence). The CDR3 runs 15 residues. The CDR3 DNA is TGTGCCAGCAGCACCGGGGGGGGGAGGGATTCACCCCTCCACTTT. Translating it yields CASSTGGGRDSPLHF.

The chain uses TRBV13 and TRBJ2-3; the D is unclear. The CDR3 totals 16 residues. Germline-derived CDR1 and CDR2 are PRHDT and FYEKMQ (reference sequence). The V gene lost 1 base and the J gene lost 0 bases, with 11 bases spanning the gap. For the CDR3, the DNA is TGTGCCAGCAGCTTAGCACCTACGCTTAGCACAGATACGCAGTATTTT. Amino acid sequence: CASSLAPTLSTDTQYF.

V gene TRBV15 combines with J gene TRBJ2-7; 10 bases fit TRBD1. With 3 bases clipped from V and 3 bases from J, the junction kept 5 bases outside the gene matches. Germline loops: CDR1 LNHNV, CDR2 YYDKDF (reference sequence). This CDR3 is built from 15 residues. CDR3 protein: CATSRDRGSYYEQYF. The CDR3 DNA follows: TGTGCCACCAGCAGGGACAGGGGGTCCTACTACGAGCAGTACTTC.

The chain employs TRBV29-1 and TRBJ2-5, with 7 bases lining up with TRBD2. Germline CDR1 SQVTM, CDR2 ANQGSEA. The CDR3 has 12 amino acids. V lost 3 bases, J lost 3 bases, and 1 base stayed unmatched. Here the CDR3 DNA reads TGCAGCGTTGAGGGGGGGGAAGAGACCCAGTACTTC. Translated, it gives CSVEGGEETQYF.

The chain is built from TRBV28 and TRBJ1-5; D is possibly TRBD1 (5 bases). The germline V gene encodes CDR1 MDHEN and CDR2 SYDVKM. With 2 bases removed from V and 4 bases from J, the gap between germline ends came to 9 bases. This CDR3 has 14 residues. Written as DNA, the CDR3 is TGTGCCAGCAGTTTAGGGGGGAATAATCAGCCCCAGCATTTT. Protein sequence: CASSLGGNNQPQHF.

The chain joins TRBV7-2 to TRBJ2-3; 7 bases map to TRBD2. The V segment lost 5 bases and the J segment 2 bases; nucleotides outside the gene matches: 10. Per germline, CDR1 SGHTA and CDR2 FQGNSA. The CDR3 is made up of 16 amino acids. The CDR3 spells CASSPSGGSITDTQYF. The CDR3 DNA reads as TGTGCCAGCAGCCCGTCCGGCGGGAGCATCACAGATACGCAGTATTTT.

This clone was observed a handful of times. The chain combines TRBV5-1 with TRBJ2-5; tentatively, D is TRBD1 (6 bases). Looked up from germline, CDR1 is SGHRS and CDR2 is YFSETQ. The V and J ends lost 4 bases and 2 bases respectively, with 12 bases between them. The CDR3 sequence is 14 residues long. The CDR3 nucleotides read TGCGCCAGCAGCACCTGGACAGAACAAGAGACCCAGTACTTC. Translating it yields CASSTWTEQETQYF.

The chain has TRBV4-1 and TRBJ2-7; TRBD2 matches 8 bases. The CDR3 extends over 17 amino acids. V gave up 0 bases and J gave up 6 bases; unmatched junction bases: 13. CDR1 is MGHRA and CDR2 is YSYEKL in the germline V gene. The CDR3 DNA follows: TGCGCCAGCAGCCAAGATTTGAGAAGCGGGGGCCCGGGCGAGCAGTACTTC. Translated, it gives CASSQDLRSGGPGEQYF.

DNA for the CDR3: TGTGCCAGCAGCTTGGGGGACAGGGTGAAGAATGAGCAGTTCTTC. This encodes CASSLGDRVKNEQFF. This rearrangement joins TRBV5-8 to TRBJ2-1; 9 bases match TRBD1. After removal of 0 bases from V and 7 bases from J, the junction contained 5 bases not matched to a gene. The CDR3 runs to 15 residues. Germline CDR1 SGHTS, CDR2 YDEGEE.

This clone was found once. The chain couples TRBV2 to TRBJ2-7, with 11 bases identical to TRBD2. This CDR3 contains 14 residues. The ends lost 8 bases at V and 5 bases at J; junction bases unmatched: 8. Germline CDR1 reads SNHLY; CDR2 reads FYNNEI. The CDR3 DNA sequence: TGTGCCAGCGGACGACTAGCGGGGCTGAACGAGCAGTACTTC. Amino acid sequence: CASGRLAGLNEQYF.

This clone was counted a single time. The V gene is TRBV13, the J gene TRBJ1-4; 8 bases fit TRBD1. The CDR3 runs to 15 residues. V lost 5 bases to trimming and J lost 7 bases; unmatched junction nucleotides: 9. Germline loops: CDR1 PRHDT, CDR2 FYEKMQ (reference sequence). CDR3 in DNA: TGTGCCAGCAGCAAACACCAGGGGGCTGGTGAAAAACTGTTTTTT. This encodes CASSKHQGAGEKLFF. The whole variable domain, remainder taken from reference TRBV13 and TRBJ1-4, is AAGVIQSPRHLIKEKRETATLKCYPIPRHDTVYWYQQGPGQDPQFLISFYEKMQSDKGSIPDRFSAQQFSDYHSELNMSSLELGDSALYFCASSKHQGAGEKLFFGSGTQLSVL.

V and J are TRBV29-1 and TRBJ2-7; 9 nucleotides align to TRBD1. The CDR3 totals 13 residues. The ends lost 2 bases at V and 6 bases at J; junction bases unmatched: 5. Germline lookup yields CDR1 SQVTM and CDR2 ANQGSEA. CDR3 amino acids: CSVERDRESEQYF. In DNA form, the CDR3 reads TGCAGCGTTGAAAGGGACAGGGAGTCCGAGCAGTACTTC.

The sample holds a few counts of this clone. The V call is TRBV6-1, the J call TRBJ2-7, with a weak D call TRBD1 (6 bases). This CDR3 spans 11 amino acids. Trimming removed 10 bases at V and 2 bases at J, with 9 bases between. CDR1 is MNHNS and CDR2 is SASEGT in the germline V gene. CDR3: CAIRDTYEQYF. The CDR3 nucleotides are TGTGCCATCCGGGACACCTACGAGCAGTACTTC.

V and J are TRBV5-1 and TRBJ2-1; 16 bases fit TRBD2. The germline V gene has CDR1 SGHRS and CDR2 YFSETQ. The CDR3 is 18 amino acids. Trimming at V came to 7 bases and at J to 8 bases, leaving 15 bases not matched to a gene. Written as DNA, the CDR3 is TGCGCCAGCGCTGAGGGACTAGCGGGAGGGCCGGCGGGCGATGAGCAGTTCTTC. Translated: CASAEGLAGGPAGDEQFF.

This rearrangement joins TRBV7-9 to TRBJ1-3; D gene ambiguous. Germline CDR1 SEHNR, CDR2 FQNEAQ (reference sequence). V shed 2 bases and J shed 4 bases, with 9 bases lying between them. This CDR3 comprises 14 residues. In DNA form, the CDR3 reads TGTGCCAGCAGCTTATATTCGGGGGGAAACACCATATATTTT. Encoded protein: CASSLYSGGNTIYF.

This chain links TRBV2 with TRBJ1-5; 7 bases fit TRBD1. With 6 bases clipped from V and 5 bases from J, the junction kept 7 bases outside the gene matches. This CDR3 spans 14 amino acids. Germline CDR1 and CDR2: SNHLY and FYNNEI. The CDR3 protein is CASRGDSTHQPQHF. Here the CDR3 DNA reads TGTGCCAGCAGGGGGGACAGTACTCATCAGCCCCAGCATTTT.

The chain employs TRBV2 and TRBJ2-3; TRBD2 matches at 10 bases. The CDR3 totals 14 residues. V dropped 10 bases and J dropped 3; count of bases not matched to a gene: 7. In germline, CDR1 is SNHLY, CDR2 FYNNEI. CDR3 sequence: CANSRAGGTDTQYF. The CDR3 DNA follows: TGTGCCAACTCCAGAGCGGGGGGGACAGATACGCAGTATTTT.

The rearrangement joins TRBV4-2 to TRBJ1-2, with 8 nucleotides matching TRBD1. Germline CDR1 and CDR2: LGHNA and YNFKEQ. The V gene end was trimmed by 0 bases and the J gene end by 4 bases; junction bases not matched to a gene: 7. CDR3 length equals 16 residues. CDR3 sequence reads: CASSQDQAGGAYGYTF. CDR3 sequence (DNA): TGTGCCAGCAGCCAAGATCAGGCAGGGGGCGCCTATGGCTACACCTTC.

The rearrangement joins TRBV6-4 to TRBJ1-3, with 8 bases that match TRBD1. The germline V gene encodes CDR1 MRHNA and CDR2 SNTAGT. This CDR3 has 17 residues. The ends lost 3 bases at V and 0 bases at J; junction bases unmatched: 7. The CDR3 region is CASSESRDRSSGNTIYF. The CDR3 DNA is TGTGCCAGCAGTGAGTCCCGGGACAGGTCCTCTGGAAACACCATATATTTT.

For the CDR3, the DNA is TGTGCCAGCAGTGGCCGGACAGGGGGCGACTACGAGCAGTACTTC. It yields the protein CASSGRTGGDYEQYF. The rearrangement uses TRBV2 and TRBJ2-7; 11 bases agree with TRBD1. Trimming at V came to 4 bases and at J to 3 bases, leaving 5 bases not matched to a gene. CDR1 is SNHLY and CDR2 is FYNNEI in the germline V gene. The CDR3 sequence is 15 residues long.

The chain couples TRBV2 to TRBJ2-4; tentative D call: TRBD1 (5 bases). Germline assignment: CDR1 SNHLY and CDR2 FYNNEI. CDR3 length equals 17 residues. V shed 6 bases and J shed 2 bases, with 20 bases lying between them. The CDR3 coding sequence is TGTGCCAGCAGGGGTCCCGACAGCCCGCAACCCAAAAACATTCAGTACTTC. This encodes CASRGPDSPQPKNIQYF.

The J gene is TRBJ2-7, the V gene TRBV7-3; 7 bases are shared with TRBD2. V lost 4 bases, J lost 5 bases, and 8 bases stayed unmatched. The CDR3 consists of 14 residues. Germline-derived CDR1 and CDR2 are SGHTA and FQGTGA. CDR3 DNA: TGTGCCAGCAGCTCCTCACTCGGACTAGACGAGCAGTACTTC. Encoded protein: CASSSSLGLDEQYF.